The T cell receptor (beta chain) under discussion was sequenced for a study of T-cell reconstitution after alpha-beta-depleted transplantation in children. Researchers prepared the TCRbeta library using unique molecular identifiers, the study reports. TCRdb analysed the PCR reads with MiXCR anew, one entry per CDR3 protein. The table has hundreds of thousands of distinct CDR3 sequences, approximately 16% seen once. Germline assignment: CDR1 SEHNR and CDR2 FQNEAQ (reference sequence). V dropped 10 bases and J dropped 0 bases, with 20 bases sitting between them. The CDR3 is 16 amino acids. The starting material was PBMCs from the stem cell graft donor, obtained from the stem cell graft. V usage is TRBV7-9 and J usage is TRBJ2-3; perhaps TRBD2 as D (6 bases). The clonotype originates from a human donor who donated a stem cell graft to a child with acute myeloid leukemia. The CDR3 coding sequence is TGTGCCACCTCCCTACCCCCGGGACTGAGCACAGATACGCAGTATTTT. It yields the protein CATSLPPGLSTDTQYF.